The rows below give T cell receptor beta chains drawn from one sample of a study of blood T cell repertoires in COVID-19. Sequencing used immunoSEQ multiplex PCR; TCRdb keeps in-frame clones, though not all of them. This repertoire shows about 81,000 clones, under 90% found once; its top ten account for around 14%. The sequenced sample was peripheral blood. The receptor set was obtained from a human donor in a cohort sampled during active COVID-19. Each CDR3 is given with its conserved first and last residue. A D gene is named only where the DNA matches it firmly.

d_gene,j_gene,v_gene,CDR3aa,CDR3nt
-,TRBJ2-5,TRBV5-6,CASSLVGASGETQYF,TGTGCCAGCAGCTTGGTGGGGGCGTCGGGGGAGACCCAGTACTTC
-,TRBJ1-1,TRBV28,CASRMDGPGNTEAFF,TGTGCCAGCAGAATGGATGGTCCAGGGAACACTGAAGCTTTCTTT
TRBD1,TRBJ1-1,TRBV6-5,CASSRRTGDTEAFF,TGTGCCAGCAGTCGACGGACAGGGGACACTGAAGCTTTCTTT
-,TRBJ1-6,TRBV6-5,CASSYDRSDSPLHF,TGTGCCAGCAGTTACGACAGGTCAGATTCACCCCTCCACTTT
TRBD1,TRBJ1-1,TRBV11-2,CASSFQGANTEAFF,TGTGCCAGCAGCTTTCAGGGGGCCAACACTGAAGCTTTCTTT
TRBD2,TRBJ2-7,TRBV10-3,CAISDGGAYEQYF,TGTGCCATCAGTGACGGGGGGGCCTACGAGCAGTACTTC
TRBD1,TRBJ2-5,TRBV7-9,CASSRTTGDQETQYF,TGTGCCAGCAGCCGAACGACAGGGGACCAAGAGACCCAGTACTTC
TRBD2,TRBJ2-5,TRBV19,CASSRLAGGLQETQYF,TGTGCCAGTAGCCGACTAGCGGGGGGATTACAAGAGACCCAGTACTTC
-,TRBJ1-3,TRBV7-8,CASSFQAGAVGNTIYF,TGTGCCAGCAGCTTCCAAGCAGGCGCCGTAGGAAACACCATATATTTT
TRBD2,TRBJ2-3,TRBV18,CASSPQLAPAPSDTQYF,TGTGCCAGCTCACCGCAACTAGCGCCGGCTCCCTCAGATACGCAGTATTTT